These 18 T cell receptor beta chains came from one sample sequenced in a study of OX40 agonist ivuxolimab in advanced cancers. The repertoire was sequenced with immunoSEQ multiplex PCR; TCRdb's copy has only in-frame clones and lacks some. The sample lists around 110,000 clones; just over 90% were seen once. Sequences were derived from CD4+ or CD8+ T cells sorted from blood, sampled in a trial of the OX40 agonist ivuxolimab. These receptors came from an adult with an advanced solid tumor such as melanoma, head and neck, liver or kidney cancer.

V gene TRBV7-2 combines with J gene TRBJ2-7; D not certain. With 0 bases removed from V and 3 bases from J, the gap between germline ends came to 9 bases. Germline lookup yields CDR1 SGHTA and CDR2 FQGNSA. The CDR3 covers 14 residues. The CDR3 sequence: CASSLARQNYEQYF. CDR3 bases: TGTGCCAGCAGCTTAGCGAGGCAGAACTACGAGCAGTACTTC.

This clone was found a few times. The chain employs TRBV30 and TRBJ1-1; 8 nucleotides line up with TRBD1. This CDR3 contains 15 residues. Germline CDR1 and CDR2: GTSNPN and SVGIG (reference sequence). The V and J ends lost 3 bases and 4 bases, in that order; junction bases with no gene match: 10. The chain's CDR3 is CAWRPRDRWATEAFF. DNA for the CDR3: TGTGCCTGGAGGCCTCGGGACAGGTGGGCCACTGAAGCTTTCTTT.

The CDR3 nucleotides are TGTGCCAGCGCAGTTGGGACTAGCGGGGTGGAGACCCAGTACTTC. Translation gives CASAVGTSGVETQYF. The chain joins TRBV7-2 to TRBJ2-5, with 13 bases identical to TRBD2. This CDR3 is 15 amino acids long. In germline, CDR1 is SGHTA, CDR2 FQGNSA. Unmatched junction bases numbered 8, after V lost 8 bases and J lost 5 bases.

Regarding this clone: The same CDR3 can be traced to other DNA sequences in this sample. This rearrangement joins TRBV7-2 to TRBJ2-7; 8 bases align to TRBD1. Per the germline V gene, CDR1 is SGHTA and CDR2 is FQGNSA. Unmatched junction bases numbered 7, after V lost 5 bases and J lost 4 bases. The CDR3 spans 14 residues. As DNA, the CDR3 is TGTGCCAGCAGCCCCGGACAGGGACCATACGAGCAGTACTTC. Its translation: CASSPGQGPYEQYF.

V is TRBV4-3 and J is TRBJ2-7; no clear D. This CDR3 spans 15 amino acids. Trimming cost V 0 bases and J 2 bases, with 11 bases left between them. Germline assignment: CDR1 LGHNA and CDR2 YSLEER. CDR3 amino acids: CASSQETTPTYEQYF. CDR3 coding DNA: TGCGCCAGCAGCCAAGAAACTACACCGACCTACGAGCAGTACTTC.

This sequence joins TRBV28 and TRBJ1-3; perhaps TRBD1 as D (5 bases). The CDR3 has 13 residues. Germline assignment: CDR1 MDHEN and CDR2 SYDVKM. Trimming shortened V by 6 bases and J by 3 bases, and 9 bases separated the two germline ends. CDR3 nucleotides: TGTGCCAGCAGAGAAGGGGTTGGAAACACCATATATTTT. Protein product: CASREGVGNTIYF.

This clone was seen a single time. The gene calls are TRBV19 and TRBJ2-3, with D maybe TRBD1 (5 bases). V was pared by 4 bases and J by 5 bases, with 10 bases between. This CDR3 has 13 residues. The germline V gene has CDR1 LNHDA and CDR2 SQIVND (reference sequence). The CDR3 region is CASSNRRGDTQYF. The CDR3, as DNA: TGTGCCAGTAGTAACAGGAGAGGAGATACGCAGTATTTT.

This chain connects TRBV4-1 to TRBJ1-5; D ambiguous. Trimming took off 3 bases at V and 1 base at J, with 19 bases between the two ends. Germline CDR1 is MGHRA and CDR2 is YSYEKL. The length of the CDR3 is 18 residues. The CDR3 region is CASSHVFSGEESNQPQHF. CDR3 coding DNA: TGCGCCAGCAGCCACGTTTTTAGCGGGGAGGAGAGCAATCAGCCCCAGCATTTT.

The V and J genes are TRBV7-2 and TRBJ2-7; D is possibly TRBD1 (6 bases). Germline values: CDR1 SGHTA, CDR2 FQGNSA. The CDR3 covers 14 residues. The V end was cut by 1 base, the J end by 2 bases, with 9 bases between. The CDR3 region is CASSLGQATYEQYF. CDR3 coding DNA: TGTGCCAGCAGCTTAGGACAGGCTACCTACGAGCAGTACTTC.

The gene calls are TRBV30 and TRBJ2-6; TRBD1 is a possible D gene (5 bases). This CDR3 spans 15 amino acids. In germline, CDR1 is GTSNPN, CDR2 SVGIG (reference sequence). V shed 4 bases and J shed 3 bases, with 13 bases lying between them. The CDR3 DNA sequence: TGTGCCTGGAAAGGGGCCCTGGGTGGGGCCAACGTCCTGACTTTC. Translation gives CAWKGALGGANVLTF.

In DNA form, the CDR3 reads TGCGCCAGCAGCCAGGGGTCCCTAGGAAACACCATATATTTT. Its protein is CASSQGSLGNTIYF. The chain uses TRBV4-3 and TRBJ1-3; D unclear. Trimming cost V 3 bases and J 4 bases, with 10 bases left between them. CDR1 is LGHNA, CDR2 YSLEER, per germline. CDR3 length equals 14 residues.

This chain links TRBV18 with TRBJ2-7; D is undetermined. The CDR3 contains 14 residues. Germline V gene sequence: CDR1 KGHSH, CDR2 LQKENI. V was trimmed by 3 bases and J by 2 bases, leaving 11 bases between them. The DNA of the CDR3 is TGTGCCAGCTCACCCACCCAAAAGGCCTACGAGCAGTACTTC. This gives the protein CASSPTQKAYEQYF.

The CDR3 loop reads CASSSSPDAYEQYF. The CDR3 coding sequence is TGCGCCAGCAGCTCCAGCCCGGATGCCTACGAGCAGTACTTC. V gene TRBV5-1 combines with J gene TRBJ2-7, with no clear D. The V end lost 3 bases, the J end lost 2 bases, and 12 bases lay between the germline ends. Germline V gives CDR1 SGHRS, CDR2 YFSETQ. The CDR3 is 14 residues long.

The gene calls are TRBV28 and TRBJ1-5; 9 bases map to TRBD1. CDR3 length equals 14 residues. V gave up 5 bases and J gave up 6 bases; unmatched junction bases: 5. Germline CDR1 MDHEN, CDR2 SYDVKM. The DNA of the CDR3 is TGTGCCAGCAGTGTTGGGACAGGGAGTCAGCCCCAGCATTTT. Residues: CASSVGTGSQPQHF.

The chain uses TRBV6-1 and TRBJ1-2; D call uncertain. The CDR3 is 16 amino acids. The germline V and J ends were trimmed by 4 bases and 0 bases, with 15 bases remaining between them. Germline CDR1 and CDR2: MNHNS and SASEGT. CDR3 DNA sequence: TGTGCCAGCAGTGCACCACCGGGGTCCTCTAACTATGGCTACACCTTC. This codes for CASSAPPGSSNYGYTF.

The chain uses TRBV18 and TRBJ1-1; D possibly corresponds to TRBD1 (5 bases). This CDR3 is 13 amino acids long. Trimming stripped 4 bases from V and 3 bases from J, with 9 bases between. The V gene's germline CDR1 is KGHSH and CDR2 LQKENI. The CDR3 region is CASSQGIDTEAFF. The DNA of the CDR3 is TGTGCCAGCTCACAGGGGATCGACACTGAAGCTTTCTTT.

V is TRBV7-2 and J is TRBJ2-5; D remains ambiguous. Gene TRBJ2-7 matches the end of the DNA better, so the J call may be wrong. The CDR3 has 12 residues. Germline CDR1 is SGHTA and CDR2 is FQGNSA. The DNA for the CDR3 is TGTGCCAGCAGCTTAGGCTGGTACGAGCAGTACTTC. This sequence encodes CASSLGWYEQYF.

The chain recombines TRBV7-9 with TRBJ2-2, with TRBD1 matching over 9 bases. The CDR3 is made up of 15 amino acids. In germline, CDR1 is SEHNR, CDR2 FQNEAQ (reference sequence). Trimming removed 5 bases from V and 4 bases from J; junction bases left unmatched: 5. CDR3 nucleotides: TGTGCCAGCAGCCCGGGACAGGGCTTCACCGGGGAGCTGTTTTTT. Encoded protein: CASSPGQGFTGELFF.